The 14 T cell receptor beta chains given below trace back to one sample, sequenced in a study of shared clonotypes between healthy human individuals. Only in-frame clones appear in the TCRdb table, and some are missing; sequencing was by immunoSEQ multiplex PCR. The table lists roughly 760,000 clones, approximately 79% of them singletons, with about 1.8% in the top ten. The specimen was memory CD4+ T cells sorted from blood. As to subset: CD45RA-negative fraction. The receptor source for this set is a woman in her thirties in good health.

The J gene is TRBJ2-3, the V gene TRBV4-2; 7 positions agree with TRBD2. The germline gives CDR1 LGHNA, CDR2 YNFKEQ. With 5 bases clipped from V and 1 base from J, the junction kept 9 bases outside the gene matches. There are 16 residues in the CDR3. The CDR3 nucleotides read TGTGCCAGCAGCTCGGGGCGCGGGGGACGCACAGATACGCAGTATTTT. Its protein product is CASSSGRGGRTDTQYF.

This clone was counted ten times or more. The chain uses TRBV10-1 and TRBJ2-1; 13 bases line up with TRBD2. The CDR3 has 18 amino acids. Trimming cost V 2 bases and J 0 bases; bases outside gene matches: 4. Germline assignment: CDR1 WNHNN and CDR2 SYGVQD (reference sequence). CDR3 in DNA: TGCGCCAGCAGTGAGGAGGGACTAGCGGGAAACTCCTACAATGAGCAGTTCTTC. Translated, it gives CASSEEGLAGNSYNEQFF.

The CDR3 here is CASSPGEGQPQHF. The CDR3, as DNA: TGTGCCAGTAGCCCAGGGGAGGGCCAGCCCCAGCATTTT. This rearrangement joins TRBV19 to TRBJ1-5; D might be TRBD1 (6 bases). The germline CDR1 and CDR2 sequences are LNHDA and SQIVND (reference sequence). The CDR3 contains 13 residues. Between the trimmed V and J ends, which lost 6 bases and 7 bases, there was a span of 13 bases.

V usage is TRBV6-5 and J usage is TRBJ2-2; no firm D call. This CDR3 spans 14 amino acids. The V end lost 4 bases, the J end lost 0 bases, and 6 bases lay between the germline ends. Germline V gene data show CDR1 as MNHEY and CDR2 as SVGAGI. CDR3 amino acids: CASSSTANTGELFF. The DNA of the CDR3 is TGTGCCAGCAGTTCCACAGCGAACACCGGGGAGCTGTTTTTT.

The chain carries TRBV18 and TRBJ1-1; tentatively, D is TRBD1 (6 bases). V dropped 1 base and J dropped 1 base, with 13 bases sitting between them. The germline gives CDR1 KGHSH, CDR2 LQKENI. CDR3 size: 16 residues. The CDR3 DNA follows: TGTGCCAGCTCACCACAGGGGGGGCAACGGAACACTGAAGCTTTCTTT. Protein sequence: CASSPQGGQRNTEAFF.

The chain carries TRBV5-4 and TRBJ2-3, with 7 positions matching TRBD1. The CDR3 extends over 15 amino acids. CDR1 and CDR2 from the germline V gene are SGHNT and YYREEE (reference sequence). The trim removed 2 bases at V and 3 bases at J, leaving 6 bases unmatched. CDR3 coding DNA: TGTGCCAGCAGCTTACAGGGACAGAGGACAGATACGCAGTATTTT. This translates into CASSLQGQRTDTQYF.

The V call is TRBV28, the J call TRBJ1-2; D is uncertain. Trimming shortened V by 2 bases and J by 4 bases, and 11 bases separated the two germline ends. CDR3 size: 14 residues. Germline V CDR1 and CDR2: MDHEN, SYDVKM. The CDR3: CASSLTDGVYGYTF. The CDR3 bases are TGTGCCAGCAGTTTAACAGACGGGGTCTATGGCTACACCTTC.

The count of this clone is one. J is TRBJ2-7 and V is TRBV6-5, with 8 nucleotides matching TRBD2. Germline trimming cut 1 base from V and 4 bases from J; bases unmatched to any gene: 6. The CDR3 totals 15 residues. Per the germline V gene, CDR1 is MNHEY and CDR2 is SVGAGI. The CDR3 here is CASSYLASGPYEQYF. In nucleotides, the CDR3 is TGTGCCAGCAGTTACTTGGCTAGCGGGCCTTACGAGCAGTACTTC.

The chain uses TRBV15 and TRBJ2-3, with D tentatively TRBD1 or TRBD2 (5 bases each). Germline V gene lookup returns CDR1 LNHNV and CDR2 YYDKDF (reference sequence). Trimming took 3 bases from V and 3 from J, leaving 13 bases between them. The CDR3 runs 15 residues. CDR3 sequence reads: CATSSGGLATDTQYF. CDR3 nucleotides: TGTGCCACCAGCAGTGGGGGTCTAGCTACAGATACGCAGTATTTT.

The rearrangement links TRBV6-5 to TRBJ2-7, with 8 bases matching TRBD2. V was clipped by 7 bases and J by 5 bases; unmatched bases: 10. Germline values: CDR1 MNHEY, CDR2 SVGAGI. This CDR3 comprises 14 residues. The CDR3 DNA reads TGTGCCAGCAATAATCCGGGAGGGTTCCACGAGCAGTACTTC. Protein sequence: CASNNPGGFHEQYF.

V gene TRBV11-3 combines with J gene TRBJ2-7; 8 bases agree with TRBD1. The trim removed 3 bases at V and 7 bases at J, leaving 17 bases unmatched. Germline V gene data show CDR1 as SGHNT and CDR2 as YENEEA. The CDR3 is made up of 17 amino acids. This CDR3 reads CASSLGRGRVERMEQYF. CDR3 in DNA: TGTGCCAGCAGCTTGGGCAGGGGGCGAGTCGAAAGGATGGAGCAGTACTTC.

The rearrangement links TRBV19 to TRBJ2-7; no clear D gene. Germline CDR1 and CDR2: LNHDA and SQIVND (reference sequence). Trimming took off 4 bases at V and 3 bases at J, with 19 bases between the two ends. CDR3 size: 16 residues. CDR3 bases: TGTGCCAGTAGTACCCACCGCGATGCGCGGAACTACGAGCAGTACTTC. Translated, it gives CASSTHRDARNYEQYF. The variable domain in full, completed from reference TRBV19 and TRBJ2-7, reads DGGITQSPKYLFRKEGQNVTLSCEQNLNHDAMYWYRQDPGQGLRLIYYSQIVNDFQKGDIAEGYSVSREKKESFPLTVTSAQKNPTAFYLCASSTHRDARNYEQYFGPGTRLTVT.

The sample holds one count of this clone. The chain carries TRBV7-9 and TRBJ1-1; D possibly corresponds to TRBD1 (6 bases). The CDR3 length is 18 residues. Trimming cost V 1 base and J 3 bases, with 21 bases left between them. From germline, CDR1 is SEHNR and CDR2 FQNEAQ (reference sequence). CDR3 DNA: TGTGCCAGCAGCTTAGGGAAATGGGACAAGCTTAAGGACACTGAAGCTTTCTTT. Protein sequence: CASSLGKWDKLKDTEAFF.

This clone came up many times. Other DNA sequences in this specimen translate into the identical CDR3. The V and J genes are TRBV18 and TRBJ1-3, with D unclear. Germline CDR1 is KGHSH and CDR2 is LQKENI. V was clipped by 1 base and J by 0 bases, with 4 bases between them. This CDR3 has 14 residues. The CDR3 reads CASSPQGSGNTIYF. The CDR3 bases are TGTGCCAGCTCACCACAGGGCTCTGGAAACACCATATATTTT.